The sequence of this TCR beta chain was determined in a study of OX40 agonist ivuxolimab in advanced cancers. Study overall: Eligibility admitted prior anti-PD-1, anti-PD-L1 or anti-CTLA-4 therapy; roughly 39% had some. Partial responses occurred in Three dose-escalation patients, one with hepatocellular carcinoma and two with cutaneous melanoma.

On cycle 4 day 1 and cycle 7 day 1, as well as at baseline, blood was sampled. Sequenced by immunoSEQ multiplex PCR; TCRdb stores in-frame clones only, minus some. The table shows roughly 80,000 clones, with about 81% occurring only once. Trimming cost V 8 bases and J 0 bases, with 13 bases left between them. This CDR3 has 14 residues. Per germline, CDR1 GTSNPN and CDR2 SVGIG (reference sequence). V usage is TRBV30 and J usage is TRBJ2-2; D gene ambiguous. The TCR was taken from an adult with an advanced solid tumor such as melanoma, head and neck, liver or kidney cancer. The starting material was CD4+ or CD8+ T cells sorted from blood, obtained in a trial of the OX40 agonist ivuxolimab. The CDR3 nucleotides read TGTGCCAGTCGGACGCGGACGAACACCGGGGAGCTGTTTTTT. Its translation: CASRTRTNTGELFF.